This record concerns one TCR beta chain sequence. Its specificity is unknown. This sample is drawn from a study of shared clonotypes between healthy human individuals. Investigators spread the genomic DNA of each subset evenly over several immunoSEQ plates. Only in-frame clones appear in the TCRdb table, and some are missing; sequencing was by immunoSEQ multiplex PCR. The data show roughly 700,000 clones, over 65% seen once. CD45RA+ naive and CD45RA-negative memory subsets were separated from CD4+ cells. Study findings and constraints: The study's rarefaction showed incomplete sorted-subset sequencing despite large depth. The small donor group covered limited genetic and exposure diversity.

Sequenced sample: memory CD4+ T cells sorted from blood. This sample's subset: CD45RA-negative fraction. This TCR was sampled from a woman aged 25 to 39 in good health.

In DNA, the CDR3 is TGTGCCAGCTGGGGGGGCTCAAACACCGGGGAGCTGTTTTTT. Its translation is CASWGGSNTGELFF. The chain carries TRBV18 and TRBJ2-2; D might be TRBD2 (7 bases). Germline loops: CDR1 KGHSH, CDR2 LQKENI. The CDR3 sequence is 14 residues long. V lost 7 bases and J 2 bases, leaving 11 bases between the germline ends.